This entry describes one TCR beta chain. Its specificity is unknown. Here immunoSEQ multiplex PCR was the method, and the copy in TCRdb shows in-frame clones only, minus some. The sample contains 730,000 or so clones, around 72% of which appear only once. The data originate from a study of shared clonotypes between healthy human individuals. About the research overall: The plates for each donor numbered three CD4 naive, three CD4 memory, two CD8 naive and one CD8 memory.

General study results and limits: Clonotypes shared by all four donors outscored non-shared clonotypes in generation probability. Estimated richness was generally greater in naive than memory subsets.

The sequencing sample was made of memory CD4+ T cells sorted from blood. Subset: CD45RA-negative fraction. The TCR comes from a woman between 25 and 40 years old in good health.

The CDR3 coding sequence is TGTGCCAGCAGTGAAATAGGGACTAGCGACACAGATACGCAGTATTTT. Its protein product is CASSEIGTSDTDTQYF. The gene calls are TRBV6-1 and TRBJ2-3; 10 bases agree with TRBD2. Germline V gives CDR1 MNHNS, CDR2 SASEGT. Trimming cost V 2 bases and J 2 bases; bases outside gene matches: 4. This CDR3 has 16 residues.